Listed here are 4 T cell receptor beta chains from one sample, sequenced in a study of shared clonotypes between healthy human individuals. Sequencing was performed with immunoSEQ multiplex PCR; in TCRdb, only in-frame clones are kept and a portion is missing. The repertoire holds around 2.5 million clones, with 93% as singletons. The sequenced sample consisted of naive CD4+ T cells from PBMCs. Specified subset: CD45RA+ positively selected. Receptors originate from a young man in good health. Some clones in this sample may be carry-over from other donors' samples.

The chain is built from TRBV5-1 and TRBJ1-2; D not certain. The CDR3 has 15 residues. The germline CDR1 and CDR2 sequences are SGHRS and YFSETQ. V was shortened by 1 base and J by 4 bases, with 14 bases between the two germline ends. CDR3 region: CASSLNPADLYGYTF. DNA for the CDR3: TGCGCCAGCAGCTTGAATCCCGCAGACCTCTATGGCTACACCTTC.

A note on this clone: Other DNA sequences in the sample encode the same CDR3. The chain recombines TRBV18 with TRBJ2-7; TRBD1 matches at 7 bases. V shed 3 bases, J shed 0 bases, and the junction held 2 bases outside the gene matches. The V gene's germline CDR1 is KGHSH and CDR2 LQKENI. The CDR3 is 14 residues long. CDR3 in amino acids: CASSPRDSSYEQYF. DNA of the CDR3: TGTGCCAGCTCACCCCGGGACAGCTCCTACGAGCAGTACTTC.

The rearrangement uses TRBV14 and TRBJ2-3; D unclear. The ends were cut back, 0 bases at V and 4 bases at J, with 8 bases in the middle. This CDR3 has 14 amino acids. Germline CDR1 and CDR2: SGHDN and FVKESK. CDR3 DNA sequence: TGTGCCAGCAGCCAAGATCTTTGGTCAGATACGCAGTATTTT. Protein sequence: CASSQDLWSDTQYF.

The chain couples TRBV30 to TRBJ2-3; no reliable D call. From germline, CDR1 is GTSNPN and CDR2 SVGIG (reference sequence). The germline V and J ends were trimmed by 2 bases and 7 bases, with 10 bases remaining between them. The CDR3 is 12 amino acids. CDR3 loop: CAWSNLPNTQYF. CDR3 bases: TGTGCCTGGAGTAACTTACCGAATACGCAGTATTTT. The full variable domain, completed using reference TRBV30 and TRBJ2-3, is SQTIHQWPATLVQPVGSPLSLECTVEGTSNPNLYWYRQAAGRGLQLLFYSVGIGQISSEVPQNLSASRPQDRQFILSSKKLLLSDSGFYLCAWSNLPNTQYFGPGTRLTVL.